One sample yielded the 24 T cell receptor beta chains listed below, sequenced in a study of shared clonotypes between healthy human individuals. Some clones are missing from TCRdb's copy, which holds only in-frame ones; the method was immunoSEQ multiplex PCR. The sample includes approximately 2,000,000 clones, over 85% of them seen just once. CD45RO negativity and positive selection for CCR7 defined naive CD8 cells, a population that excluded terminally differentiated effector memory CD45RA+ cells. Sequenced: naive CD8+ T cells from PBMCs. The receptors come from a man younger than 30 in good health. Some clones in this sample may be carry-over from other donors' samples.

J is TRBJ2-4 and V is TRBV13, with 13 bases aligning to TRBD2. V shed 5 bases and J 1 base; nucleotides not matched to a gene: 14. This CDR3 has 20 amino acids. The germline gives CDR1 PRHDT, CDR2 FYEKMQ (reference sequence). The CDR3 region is CASSPSGTSGMGEAKNIQYF. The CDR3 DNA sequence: TGTGCCAGCAGCCCCAGCGGGACTAGCGGGATGGGGGAGGCCAAAAACATTCAGTACTTC.

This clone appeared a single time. The CDR3 spells CASSLIEYSTDTQYF. The CDR3 DNA sequence: TGTGCCAGCAGCCTGATTGAGTATAGCACAGATACGCAGTATTTT. The chain links TRBV13 to TRBJ2-3; D is unclear. CDR3 length: 15 amino acids. Germline V gene lookup returns CDR1 PRHDT and CDR2 FYEKMQ (reference sequence). The V end lost 5 bases, the J end lost 0 bases, and 12 bases lay between the germline ends.

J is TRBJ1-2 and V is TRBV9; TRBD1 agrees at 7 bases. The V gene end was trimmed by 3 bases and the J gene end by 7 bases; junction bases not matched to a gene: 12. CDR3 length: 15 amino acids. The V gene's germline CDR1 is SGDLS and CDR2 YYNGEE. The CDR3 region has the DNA TGTGCCAGCAGCGAAGTGACAGGGATGTTGGCTGGCTACACCTTC. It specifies CASSEVTGMLAGYTF. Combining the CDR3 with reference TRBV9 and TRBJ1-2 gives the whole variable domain DSGVTQTPKHLITATGQRVTLRCSPRSGDLSVYWYQQSLDQGLQFLIQYYNGEERAKGNILERFSAQQFPDLHSELNLSSLELGDSALYFCASSEVTGMLAGYTFGSGTRLTVV.

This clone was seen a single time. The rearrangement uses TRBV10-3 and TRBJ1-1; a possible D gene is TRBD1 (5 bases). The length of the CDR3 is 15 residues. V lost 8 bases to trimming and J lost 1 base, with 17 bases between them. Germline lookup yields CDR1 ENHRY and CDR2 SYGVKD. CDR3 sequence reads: CAIRTRREGNTEAFF. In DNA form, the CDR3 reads TGTGCCATCCGGACACGCCGAGAGGGGAACACTGAAGCTTTCTTT.

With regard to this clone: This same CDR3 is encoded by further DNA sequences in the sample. The CDR3 region has the DNA TGTGCCTGGAGTGTGGGGGGCAACACTGAAGCTTTCTTT. Translating gives CAWSVGGNTEAFF. The V call is TRBV30, the J call TRBJ1-1, with a tentative D call TRBD1 (6 bases). Trimming pared 0 bases from V and 2 bases from J, leaving 7 bases between. The CDR3 covers 13 residues. Germline assignment: CDR1 GTSNPN and CDR2 SVGIG (reference sequence).

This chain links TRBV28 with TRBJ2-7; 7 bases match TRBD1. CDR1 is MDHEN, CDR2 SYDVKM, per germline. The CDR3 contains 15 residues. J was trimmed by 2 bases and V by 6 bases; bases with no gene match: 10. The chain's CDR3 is CASRDTGVFTYEQYF. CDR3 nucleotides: TGTGCCAGCAGAGATACAGGGGTCTTTACCTACGAGCAGTACTTC.

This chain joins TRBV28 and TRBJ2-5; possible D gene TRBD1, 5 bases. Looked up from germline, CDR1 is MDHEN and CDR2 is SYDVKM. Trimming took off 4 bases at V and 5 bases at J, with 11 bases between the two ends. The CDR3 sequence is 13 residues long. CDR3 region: CASSSPPGETQYF. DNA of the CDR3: TGTGCCAGCAGTTCCCCGCCAGGGGAGACCCAGTACTTC.

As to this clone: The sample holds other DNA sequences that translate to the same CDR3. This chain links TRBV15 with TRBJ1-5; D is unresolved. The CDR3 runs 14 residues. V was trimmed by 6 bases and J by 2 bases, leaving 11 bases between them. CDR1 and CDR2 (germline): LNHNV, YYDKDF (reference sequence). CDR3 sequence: CATSGSRGNQPQHF. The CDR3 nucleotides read TGTGCCACCAGTGGGTCCCGGGGCAATCAGCCCCAGCATTTT.

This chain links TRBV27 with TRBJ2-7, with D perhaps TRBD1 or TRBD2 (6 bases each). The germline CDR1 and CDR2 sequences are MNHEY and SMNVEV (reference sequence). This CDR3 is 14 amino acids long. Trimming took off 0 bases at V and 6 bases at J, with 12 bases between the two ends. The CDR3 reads CASSLSVRGGEQYF. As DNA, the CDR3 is TGTGCCAGCAGTTTATCGGTCAGGGGAGGCGAGCAGTACTTC.

CDR3 sequence (DNA): TGTGCCAGCAGCTTAGACCCTGGGACTAGCGGGAGCGGTGAGCAGTTCTTC. It specifies CASSLDPGTSGSGEQFF. The genes are TRBV7-9 and TRBJ2-1; 14 nucleotides align to TRBD2. V trimming: 1 base; J trimming: 9 bases; junction bases outside the gene matches: 8. The germline CDR1 and CDR2 sequences are SEHNR and FQNEAQ (reference sequence). CDR3 length equals 17 residues.

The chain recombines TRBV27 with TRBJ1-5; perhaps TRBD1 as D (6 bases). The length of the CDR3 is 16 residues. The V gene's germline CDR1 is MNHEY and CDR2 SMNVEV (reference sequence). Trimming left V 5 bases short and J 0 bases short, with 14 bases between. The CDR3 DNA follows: TGTGCCAGCAGTCGGACAGCTTCCCTTAGCAATCAGCCCCAGCATTTT. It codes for CASSRTASLSNQPQHF.

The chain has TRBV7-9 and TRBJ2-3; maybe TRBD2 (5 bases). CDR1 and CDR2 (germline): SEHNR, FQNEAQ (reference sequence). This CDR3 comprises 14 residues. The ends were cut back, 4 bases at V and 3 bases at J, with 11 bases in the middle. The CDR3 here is CASSSGILTDTQYF. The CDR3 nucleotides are TGTGCCAGCAGCTCCGGGATACTAACAGATACGCAGTATTTT.

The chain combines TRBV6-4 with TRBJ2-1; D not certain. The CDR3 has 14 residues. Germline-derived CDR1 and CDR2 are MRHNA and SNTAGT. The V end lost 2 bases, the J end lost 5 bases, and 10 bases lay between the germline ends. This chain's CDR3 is CASSDLAANNEQFF. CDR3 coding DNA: TGTGCCAGCAGTGACCTCGCGGCTAACAATGAGCAGTTCTTC.

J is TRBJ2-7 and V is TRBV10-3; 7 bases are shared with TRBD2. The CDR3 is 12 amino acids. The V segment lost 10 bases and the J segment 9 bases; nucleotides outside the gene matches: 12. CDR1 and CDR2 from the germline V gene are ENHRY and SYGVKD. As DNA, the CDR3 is TGTGCCACCGCTCCAGAGCGGGACGGGCAGTACTTC. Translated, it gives CATAPERDGQYF.

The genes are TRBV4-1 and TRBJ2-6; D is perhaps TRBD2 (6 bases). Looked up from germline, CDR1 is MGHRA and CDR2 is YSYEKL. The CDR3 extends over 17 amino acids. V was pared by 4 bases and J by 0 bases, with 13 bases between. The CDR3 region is CASSLSGLSSGANVLTF. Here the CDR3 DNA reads TGCGCCAGCAGCCTGTCGGGACTCAGCTCTGGGGCCAACGTCCTGACTTTC.

CDR3 protein: CASTGRARDGYTF. The CDR3 nucleotides read TGTGCCAGCACCGGGAGGGCGAGGGATGGCTACACCTTC. The chain uses TRBV6-1 and TRBJ1-2; D gene uncertain. V was trimmed by 7 bases and J by 6 bases, leaving 15 bases between them. The CDR3 contains 13 residues. The germline CDR1 and CDR2 sequences are MNHNS and SASEGT.

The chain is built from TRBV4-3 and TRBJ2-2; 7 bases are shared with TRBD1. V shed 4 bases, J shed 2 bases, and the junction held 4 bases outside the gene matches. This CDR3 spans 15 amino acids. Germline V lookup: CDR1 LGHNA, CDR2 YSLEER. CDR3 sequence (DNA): TGCGCCAGCAGCCTAGGGACAGCAAACACCGGGGAGCTGTTTTTT. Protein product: CASSLGTANTGELFF.

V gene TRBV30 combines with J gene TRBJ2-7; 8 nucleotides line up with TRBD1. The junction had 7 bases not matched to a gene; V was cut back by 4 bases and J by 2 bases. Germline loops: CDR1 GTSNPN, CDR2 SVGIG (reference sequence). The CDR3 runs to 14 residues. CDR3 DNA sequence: TGTGCCTGGACCACAGGGGGTCCCCCCTACGAGCAGTACTTC. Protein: CAWTTGGPPYEQYF.

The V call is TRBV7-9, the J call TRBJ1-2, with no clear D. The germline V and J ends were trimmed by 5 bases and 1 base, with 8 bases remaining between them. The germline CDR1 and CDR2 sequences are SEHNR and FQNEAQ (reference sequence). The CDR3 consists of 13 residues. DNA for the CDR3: TGTGCCAGCAGCCCGAAGGTTAACTATGGCTACACCTTC. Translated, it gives CASSPKVNYGYTF.

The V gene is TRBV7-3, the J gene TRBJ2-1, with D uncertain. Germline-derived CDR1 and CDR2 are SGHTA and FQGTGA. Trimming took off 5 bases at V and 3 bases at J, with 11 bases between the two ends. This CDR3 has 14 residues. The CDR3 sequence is CASSPSSNYNEQFF. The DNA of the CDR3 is TGTGCCAGCAGCCCGTCCTCGAACTACAATGAGCAGTTCTTC.

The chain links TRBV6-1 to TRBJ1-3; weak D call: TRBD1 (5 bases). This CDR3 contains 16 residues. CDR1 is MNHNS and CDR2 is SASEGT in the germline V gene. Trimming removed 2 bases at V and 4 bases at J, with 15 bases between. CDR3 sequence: CASSERQGVTGNTIYF. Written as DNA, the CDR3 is TGTGCCAGCAGTGAACGTCAAGGGGTGACCGGAAACACCATATATTTT.

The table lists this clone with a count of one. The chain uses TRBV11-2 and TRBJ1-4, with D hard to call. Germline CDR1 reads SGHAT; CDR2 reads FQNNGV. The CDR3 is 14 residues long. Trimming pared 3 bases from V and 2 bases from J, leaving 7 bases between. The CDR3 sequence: CASSFAGTNEKLFF. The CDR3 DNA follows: TGTGCCAGCAGCTTTGCCGGGACTAATGAAAAACTGTTTTTT.

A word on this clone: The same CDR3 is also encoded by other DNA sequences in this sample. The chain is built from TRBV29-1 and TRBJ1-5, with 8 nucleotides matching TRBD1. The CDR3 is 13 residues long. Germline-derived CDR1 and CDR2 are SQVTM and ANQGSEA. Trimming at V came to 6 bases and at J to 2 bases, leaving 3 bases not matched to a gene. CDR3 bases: TGCAGCGTCTCACAGGGGGGCAATCAGCCCCAGCATTTT. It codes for CSVSQGGNQPQHF.

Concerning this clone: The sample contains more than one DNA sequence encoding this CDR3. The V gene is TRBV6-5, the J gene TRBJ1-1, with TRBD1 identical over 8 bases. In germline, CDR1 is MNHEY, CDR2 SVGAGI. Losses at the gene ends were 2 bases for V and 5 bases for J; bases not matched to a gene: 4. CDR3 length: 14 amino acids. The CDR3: CASSYTTGGTEAFF. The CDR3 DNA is TGTGCCAGCAGTTACACAACAGGGGGGACTGAAGCTTTCTTT.